This T cell receptor (beta chain) was obtained from a study of blood T cell repertoires in COVID-19. Recovered status in Cohort 3 required two negative PCRs, clearance, or symptom resolution. Measured with immunoSEQ multiplex PCR; TCRdb has only the in-frame clones, and not every one. Of about 130,000 clones listed, about 80% are singletons. The CDR3 extends over 12 amino acids. Trimming shortened V by 6 bases and J by 8 bases, and 10 bases separated the two germline ends. The V gene's germline CDR1 is MNHNS and CDR2 SASEGT. Source material: PBMCs or T cells enriched from blood (not recorded which). This rearrangement joins TRBV6-1 to TRBJ2-2; a possible D gene is TRBD2 (5 bases). The TCR originated in a man in his fifties who had recovered from COVID-19. In nucleotides, the CDR3 is TGTGCCAGCAGATGGGAGTCGGGGGAGCTGTTTTTT. Protein product: CASRWESGELFF.